The T cell receptor (beta chain) under discussion was sequenced for a study of preoperative IRX-2 immunotherapy in early breast cancer. V was pared by 4 bases and J by 7 bases, with 10 bases of the junction left unmatched. Per the germline V gene, CDR1 is SQVTM and CDR2 is ANQGSEA. The CDR3 sequence is 14 residues long. Treatment denoted: preoperative locoregional IRX-2 cytokine immunotherapy. Patients received preoperative, locoregional IRX-2 cytokine immunotherapy in a phase Ib study. The method was immunoSEQ multiplex PCR; TCRdb's version includes in-frame clones alone and lacks a portion of them. The data show about 42,000 clones, with about 72% seen just once and roughly 1.1% held by the top ten. This clone was counted only a few times.

The genes are TRBV29-1 and TRBJ2-3, with 8 bases aligning to TRBD2. This sequence originates from a human donor with breast cancer. The source was tumor tissue, collected after IRX-2 immunotherapy. The chain's CDR3 is CSVGVFREGNTQYF. CDR3 coding DNA: TGCAGCGTTGGGGTTTTTCGGGAGGGGAATACGCAGTATTTT.